The source of this TCR beta chain is a study of beta chain features in type 1 diabetes. A word on this clone: Additional DNA sequences in this sample encode the identical CDR3.

Trimming removed 2 bases from V and 5 bases from J, with 3 bases in between. CDR1 MNHNY and CDR2 SVGAGI come from the germline V gene (reference sequence). This CDR3 has 11 residues. What was sequenced were expressed TCRB transcripts, since all of the isolated RNA had been reverse transcribed. Data came from immunoSEQ multiplex PCR; TCRdb stores just in-frame clones and leaves some out. The sample shows roughly 370,000 clones, approximately 13% of them seen only once. This chain links TRBV6-6 with TRBJ2-5; no clear D gene. The sequenced sample was naive CD4+ T cells from blood. The TCR sequence derives from a man aged 25 to 45 in good health. The CDR3 DNA follows: TGTGCCAGCAGTTACGGGGAGACCCAGTACTTC. Protein product: CASSYGETQYF.